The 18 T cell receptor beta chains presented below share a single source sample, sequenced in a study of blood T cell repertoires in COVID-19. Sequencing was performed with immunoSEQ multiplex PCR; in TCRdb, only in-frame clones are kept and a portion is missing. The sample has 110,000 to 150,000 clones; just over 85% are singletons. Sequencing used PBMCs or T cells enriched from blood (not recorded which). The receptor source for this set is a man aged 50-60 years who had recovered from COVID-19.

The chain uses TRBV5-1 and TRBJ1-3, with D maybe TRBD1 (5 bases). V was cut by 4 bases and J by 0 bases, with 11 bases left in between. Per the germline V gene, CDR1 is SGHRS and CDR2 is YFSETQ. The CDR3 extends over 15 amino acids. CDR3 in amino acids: CASSDSQSSGNTIYF. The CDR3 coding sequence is TGCGCCAGCAGCGACAGCCAGAGCTCTGGAAACACCATATATTTT.

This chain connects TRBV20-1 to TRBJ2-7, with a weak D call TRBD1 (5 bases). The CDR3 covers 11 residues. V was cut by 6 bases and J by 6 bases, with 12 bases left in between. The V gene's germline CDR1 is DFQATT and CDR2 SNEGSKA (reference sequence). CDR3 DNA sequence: TGCAGTGCGGAATCGGACACCGAGCAGTACGTC. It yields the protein CSAESDTEQYV.

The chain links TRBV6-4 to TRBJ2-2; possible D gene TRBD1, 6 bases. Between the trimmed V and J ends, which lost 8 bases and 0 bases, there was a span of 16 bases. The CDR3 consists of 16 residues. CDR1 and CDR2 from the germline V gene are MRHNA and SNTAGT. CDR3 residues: CASGKTGPANTGELFF. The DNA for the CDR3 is TGTGCCAGCGGGAAGACAGGACCCGCGAACACCGGGGAGCTGTTTTTT.

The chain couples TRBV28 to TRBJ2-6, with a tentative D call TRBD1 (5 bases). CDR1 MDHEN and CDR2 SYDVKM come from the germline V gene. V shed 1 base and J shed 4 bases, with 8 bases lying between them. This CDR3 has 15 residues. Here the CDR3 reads CASSLSGYGANVLTF. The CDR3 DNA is TGTGCCAGCAGTTTATCAGGGTACGGGGCCAACGTCCTGACTTTC.

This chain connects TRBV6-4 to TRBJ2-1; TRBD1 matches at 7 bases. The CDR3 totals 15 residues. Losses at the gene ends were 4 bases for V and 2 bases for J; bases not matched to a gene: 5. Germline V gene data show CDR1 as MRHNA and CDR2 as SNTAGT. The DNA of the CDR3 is TGTGCCAGCAGTGCCGAGACAGGGCCCTACAATGAGCAGTTCTTC. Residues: CASSAETGPYNEQFF.

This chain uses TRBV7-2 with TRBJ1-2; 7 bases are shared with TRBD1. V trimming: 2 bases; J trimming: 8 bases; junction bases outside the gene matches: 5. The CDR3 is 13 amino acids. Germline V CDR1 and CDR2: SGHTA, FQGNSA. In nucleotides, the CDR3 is TGTGCCAGCAGCTTACGACAGGGAGGCGGCTACACCTTC. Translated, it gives CASSLRQGGGYTF.

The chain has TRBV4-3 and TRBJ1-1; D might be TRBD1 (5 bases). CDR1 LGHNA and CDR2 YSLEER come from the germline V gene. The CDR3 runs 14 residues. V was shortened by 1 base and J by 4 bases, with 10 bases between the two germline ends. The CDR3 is CASSQAGWGTEAFF. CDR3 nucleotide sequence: TGCGCCAGCAGCCAAGCAGGGTGGGGCACTGAAGCTTTCTTT.

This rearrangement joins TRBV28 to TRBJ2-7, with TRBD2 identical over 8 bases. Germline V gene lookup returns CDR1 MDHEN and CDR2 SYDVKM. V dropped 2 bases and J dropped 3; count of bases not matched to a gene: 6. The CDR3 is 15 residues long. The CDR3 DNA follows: TGTGCCAGCAGTTTAGGCGGGGGGCCTTTCTACGAGCAGTACGTC. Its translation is CASSLGGGPFYEQYV.

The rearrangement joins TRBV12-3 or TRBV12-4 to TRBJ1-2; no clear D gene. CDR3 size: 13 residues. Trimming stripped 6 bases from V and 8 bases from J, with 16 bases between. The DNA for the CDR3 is TGTGCCAGCAGCCCTCGAGGGCCCTCAGGCTACACCTTC. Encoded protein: CASSPRGPSGYTF.

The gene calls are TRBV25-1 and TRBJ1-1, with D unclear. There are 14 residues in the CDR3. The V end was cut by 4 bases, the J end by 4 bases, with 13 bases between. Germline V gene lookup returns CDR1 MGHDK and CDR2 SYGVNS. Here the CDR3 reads CASSGSRRSTEAFF. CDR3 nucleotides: TGTGCCAGCAGTGGGAGTCGACGAAGCACTGAAGCTTTCTTT.

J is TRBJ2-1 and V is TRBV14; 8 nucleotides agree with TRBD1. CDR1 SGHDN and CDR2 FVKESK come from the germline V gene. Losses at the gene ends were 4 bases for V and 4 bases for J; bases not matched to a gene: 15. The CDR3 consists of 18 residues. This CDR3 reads CASSPLGQGFSAYNEQFF. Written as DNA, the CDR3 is TGTGCCAGCAGCCCACTCGGACAGGGTTTTTCGGCGTACAATGAGCAGTTCTTC.

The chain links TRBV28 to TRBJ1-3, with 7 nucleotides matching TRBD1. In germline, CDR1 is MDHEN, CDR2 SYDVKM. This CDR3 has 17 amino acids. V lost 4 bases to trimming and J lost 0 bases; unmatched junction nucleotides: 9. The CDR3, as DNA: TGTGCCAGCAGTTCCCGGACAGGACGGATCTCTGGAAACACCATATATTTT. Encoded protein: CASSSRTGRISGNTIYF.

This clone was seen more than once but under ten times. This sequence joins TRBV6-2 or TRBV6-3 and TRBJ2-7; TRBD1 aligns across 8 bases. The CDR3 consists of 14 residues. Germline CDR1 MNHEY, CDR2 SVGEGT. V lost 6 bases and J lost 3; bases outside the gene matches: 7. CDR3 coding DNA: TGTGCCAGCAGCCACCAAGGGACAGGCTACGAGCAGTACGTC. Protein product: CASSHQGTGYEQYV.

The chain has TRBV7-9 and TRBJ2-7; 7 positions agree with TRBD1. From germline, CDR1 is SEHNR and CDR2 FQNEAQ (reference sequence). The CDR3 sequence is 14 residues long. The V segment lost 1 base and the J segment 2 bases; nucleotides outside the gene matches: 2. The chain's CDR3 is CASSLGGQTYEQYF. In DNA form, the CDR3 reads TGTGCCAGCAGCTTAGGGGGACAGACCTACGAGCAGTACTTC. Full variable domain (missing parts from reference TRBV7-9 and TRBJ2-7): DTGVSQNPRHKITKRGQNVTFRCDPISEHNRLYWYRQTLGQGPEFLTYFQNEAQLEKSRLLSDRFSAERPKGSFSTLEIQRTEQGDSAMYLCASSLGGQTYEQYFGPGTRLTVT.

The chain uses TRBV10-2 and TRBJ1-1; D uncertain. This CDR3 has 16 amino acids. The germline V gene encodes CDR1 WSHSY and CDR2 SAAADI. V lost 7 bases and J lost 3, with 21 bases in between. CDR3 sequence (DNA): TGCGCCAGCACCCGAGGGTACACCGCTGGGCACACTGAAGCTTTCTTT. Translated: CASTRGYTAGHTEAFF.

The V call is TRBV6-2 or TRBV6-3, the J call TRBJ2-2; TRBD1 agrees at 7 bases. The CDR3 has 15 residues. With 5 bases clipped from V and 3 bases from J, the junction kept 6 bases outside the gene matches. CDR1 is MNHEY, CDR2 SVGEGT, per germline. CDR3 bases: TGTGCCAGCAGTCTACAGGGGAGCGACACCGGGGAGCTGTTTTTT. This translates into CASSLQGSDTGELFF.

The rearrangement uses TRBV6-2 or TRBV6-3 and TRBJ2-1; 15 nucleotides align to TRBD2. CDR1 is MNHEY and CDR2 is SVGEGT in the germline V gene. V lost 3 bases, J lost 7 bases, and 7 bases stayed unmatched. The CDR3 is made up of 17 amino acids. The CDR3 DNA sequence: TGTGCCAGCAGTTATCCCCCTGGACTAGCGGGGGGGAATGAGCAGTTCTTC. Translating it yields CASSYPPGLAGGNEQFF.

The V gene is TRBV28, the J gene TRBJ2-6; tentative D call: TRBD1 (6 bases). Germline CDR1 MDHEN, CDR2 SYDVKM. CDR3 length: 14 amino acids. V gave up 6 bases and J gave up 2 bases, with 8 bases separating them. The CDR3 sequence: CASSDRPGANVLTF. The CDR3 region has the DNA TGTGCCAGCAGCGACAGGCCTGGGGCCAACGTCCTGACTTTC.